The TCR beta chain under discussion was sequenced for a study of human T cells and chemical hapten exposure. In the study overall: Scalp application of diphenylcyclopropenone was performed weekly in patients across the entire approximately 24-week study. Patch tests applied 0.01% DPC to the upper back and were scored after 6 days.

This clonotype was observed many times. The antigen remains undetermined. Using its own MiXCR run on the RACE reads, TCRdb lists one record per CDR3 protein. The sample carries over 70,000 distinct CDR3 sequences, approximately 10% recorded once. The CDR3 covers 12 residues. Germline-derived CDR1 and CDR2 are SQVTM and ANQGSEA. V was clipped by 6 bases and J by 5 bases; unmatched bases: 1. As to time point: patch test 3, about 24 weeks after DPC sensitization. The treatment is: therapeutic diphenylcyclopropenone sensitization with weekly scalp DPC. Prior to application of each patch test, blood was drawn. Study-wide findings and caveats: PT1 expanded TCR numbers rose with patch test score.

Sequencing used whole blood, obtained in connection with sensitization to the hapten diphenylcyclopropenone (DPC). The J gene is TRBJ2-3, the V gene TRBV29-1; TRBD1 matches at 11 bases. The clonotype was recovered from a woman aged 25 to 45 with alopecia areata. Some clones in this sample may be carry-over from other donors' samples. The CDR3 DNA follows: TGCAGCGTGGGACAGGGGGTAGATACGCAGTATTTT. Its protein product is CSVGQGVDTQYF.